This T cell receptor beta chain was captured by sequencing in a study of T cell responses to AZD1222 COVID-19 vaccine. The table came from immunoSEQ multiplex PCR; TCRdb's copy has only in-frame clones and leaves some out. Seen here are 130,000 to 150,000 clones, 90% to 95% observed once, and the top ten hold approximately 1.5%. Turning to this clone: Its target is not known.

Study outcomes and limitations: Unmutated variant regions are reportedly the target of nearly half of TCRs that are spike-specific. Dominant at 160-218 and 743-854, vaccine-associated CD4 TCRs also spanned spike. Seropositive status at baseline applied to only six AZD1222 recipients.

The CDR3 spans 18 residues. V shed 4 bases and J 8 bases; nucleotides not matched to a gene: 14. Germline values: CDR1 SGHAT, CDR2 FQNNGV. The rearrangement joins TRBV11-2 to TRBJ2-1; TRBD2 agrees at 13 bases. Material: peripheral blood, obtained on day 0 of AZD1222 vaccination. This receptor was taken from an adult in good health. The CDR3 DNA follows: TGTGCCAGCAGCTGGATACTAGCGGGGGGGCAGCTTTCCTATGAGCAGTTCTTC. Amino acids: CASSWILAGGQLSYEQFF.